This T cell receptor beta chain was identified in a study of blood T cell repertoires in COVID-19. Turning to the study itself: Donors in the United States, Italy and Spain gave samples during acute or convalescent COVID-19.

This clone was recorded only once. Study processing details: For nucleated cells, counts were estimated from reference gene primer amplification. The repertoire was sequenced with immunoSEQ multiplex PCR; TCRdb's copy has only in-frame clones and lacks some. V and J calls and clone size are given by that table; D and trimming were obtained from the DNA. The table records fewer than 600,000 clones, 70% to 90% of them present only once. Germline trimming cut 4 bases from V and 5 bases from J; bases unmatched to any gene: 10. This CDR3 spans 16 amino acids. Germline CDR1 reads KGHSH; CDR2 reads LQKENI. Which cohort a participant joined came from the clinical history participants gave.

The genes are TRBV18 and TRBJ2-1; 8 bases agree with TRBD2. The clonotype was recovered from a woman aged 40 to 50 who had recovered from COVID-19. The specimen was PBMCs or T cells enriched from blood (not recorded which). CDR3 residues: CASSRFGTSLDNEQFF. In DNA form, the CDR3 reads TGTGCCAGCTCACGATTCGGGACTAGTCTAGACAATGAGCAGTTCTTC.